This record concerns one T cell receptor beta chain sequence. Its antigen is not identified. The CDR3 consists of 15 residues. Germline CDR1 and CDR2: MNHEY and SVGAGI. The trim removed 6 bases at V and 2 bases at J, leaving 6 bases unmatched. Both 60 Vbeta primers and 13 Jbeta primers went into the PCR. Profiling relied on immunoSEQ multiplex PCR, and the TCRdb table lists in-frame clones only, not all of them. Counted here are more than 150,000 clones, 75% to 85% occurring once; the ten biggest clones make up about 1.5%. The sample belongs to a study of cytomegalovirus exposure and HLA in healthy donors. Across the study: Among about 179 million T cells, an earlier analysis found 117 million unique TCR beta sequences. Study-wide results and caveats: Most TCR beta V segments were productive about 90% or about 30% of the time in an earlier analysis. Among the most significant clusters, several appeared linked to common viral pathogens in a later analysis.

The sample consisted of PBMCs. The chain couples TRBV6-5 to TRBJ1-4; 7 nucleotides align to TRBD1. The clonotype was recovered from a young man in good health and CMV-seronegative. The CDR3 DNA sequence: TGTGCCAGCAGATTCGGACAGGTTACTAATGAAAAACTGTTTTTT. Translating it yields CASRFGQVTNEKLFF.